This T cell receptor (beta chain) was retrieved from a study of identical twins. TCRdb re-called the 5' RACE reads through MiXCR, storing one row per CDR3 protein. The sample includes about 790,000 distinct CDR3 sequences, roughly 18% of them seen just once. V was clipped by 2 bases and J by 4 bases, with 9 bases between them. From germline, CDR1 is LGHNA and CDR2 YSLEER. The CDR3 sequence is 14 residues long. These data were likewise used in another study, on T cells expressing NK-cell markers. This second study says: The TCR beta repertoires were obtained from sorted CD3+CD56+NKG2C+, CD3+CD56+NKG2C- and CD3+CD56-NKG2C+ T cells. The study sequenced eight donors, seven HCMV-seropositive and one seronegative. Topping the CD3+CD56-NKG2C+ fraction as well were these clonotypes, in a few donors.

V usage is TRBV4-3 and J usage is TRBJ2-1; tentatively, D is TRBD1 (5 bases). Sequences were obtained from PBMCs. The receptor was derived from a young woman in good health. The CDR3 region is CASSQLGLYNEQFF. The CDR3 DNA reads as TGCGCCAGCAGCCAATTGGGGCTGTACAATGAGCAGTTCTTC.